The T cell receptor (beta chain) described here comes from a study of blood T cell repertoires in COVID-19 (dated by TCRdb to between 2020 and 2021). About the investigation overall: Samples from collaborators originated in the United States, Italy and Spain and spanned both the acute and convalescent phases of COVID-19. Where HLA class I and class II types were available, the types were taken from metadata supplied by the sample provider, not from assay-based typing. Nearly every sample came with metadata listing a de-identified subject ID, COVID-19 status, age in years and sex. The repertoires were released in a freely available public database meant as a resource for research on the immune response to SARS-CoV-2. Samples were obtained from the ongoing ImmuneRACE study (first 160 participants) and from about 1,300 subjects provided by 6 global collaborators. Subjects who had been exposed to COVID-19, were actively infected with it, or had recovered from it provided the deeply sampled blood TCRbeta repertoires that made up the dataset. The prospective study material was composed of cDNA or gDNA derived from T cells, B-cell-depleted T cells, or PBMCs.

Per the germline V gene (reference sequence), MNHEY is the CDR1 and SMNVEV is the CDR2. V ends up 6 bases short and J 1 base short, with an unmatched junction base count of 6. Including cysteine and phenylalanine, the CDR3 has 18 amino acids. CDR3 DNA is the only sequence kept; it has 54 bases, read in frame from the first base. Collaborating institutions collected whole blood in K2EDTA tubes following their own protocols. For TCRbeta analysis, collaborators shipped samples as frozen whole blood, isolated PBMCs, or DNA extracted from either of those sample types. TCRbeta CDR3 regions were amplified from genomic DNA using the immunoSEQ Assay, a bias-controlled multiplex PCR. The original methods were these. Nucleated cell counts per sample were estimated from amplification of reference gene primers within the assay. To quantify the absolute abundance of each unique TCRbeta CDR3 rearrangement, sequence reads were collapsed and filtered. For each sample, productive Simpson clonality was calculated as the square root of Simpson's diversity index across productive rearrangements. TCRdb took over this immuneACCESS table, retaining in-frame rearrangements with V and J assigned. Such tables are incomplete; in checked studies, under half of the missing clones stem from an unresolved V gene, and the remainder is unexplained. V and J calls and clone size are given by that table; D and trimming were obtained from the DNA. The sample table shows 310,000 or so clones, and around 82% are seen once. Roughly 1.1% of the sample goes to the ten largest clones.

Regarding this clone: The clone's antigen remains unknown. No clone much larger than this one lies a single base away; base qualities are absent.

Overall results and qualifications from the work: How much clinical and demographic metadata was included differed by source and by participant, and the metadata was provided uncurated.

The chain links TRBV27 with TRBJ2-2; the central 15 bases match TRBD2. Source material: peripheral blood. The sequence was obtained from a woman aged 50 to 60 with acute or convalescent COVID-19. The sequenced DNA: TGTGCCAGCAGACCTGGACTAGCGGGGGGGAAGAACACCGGGGAGCTGTTTTTT. It specifies CASRPGLAGGKNTGELFF.